This is a list of T cell receptor beta chains from one sample in a study of T cell changes during pregnancy in multiple sclerosis. Repertoires were generated with immunoSEQ multiplex PCR, while TCRdb's copy carries only in-frame clones and drops some. Seen here are 93,000 or so clones, less than 95% observed once, and the top ten hold roughly 0.91%. The sequencing used peripheral blood, collected before pregnancy. Every receptor here comes from a female donor with multiple sclerosis, enrolled in a pregnancy study. Each CDR3 is given with its conserved first and last residue. D genes are given only for firm matches. Rows may omit the clone size; those that give it use once, few, many or a size class.

j_gene: TRBJ1-1; v_gene: TRBV27; abundance: -; d_gene: -; CDR3nt: TGTGCCAGCAGTCAAAGAACACATTCCACTGAAGCTTTCTTT; CDR3aa: CASSQRTHSTEAFF
j_gene: TRBJ2-1; v_gene: TRBV9; abundance: -; d_gene: -; CDR3nt: TGTGCCAGCAGCCCCTCAGGGGGGATCTCCTACAATGAGCAGTTCTTC; CDR3aa: CASSPSGGISYNEQFF
j_gene: TRBJ2-4; v_gene: TRBV7-9; abundance: -; d_gene: -; CDR3nt: TGTGCCAGCAGCTTAGGCGGGAACCTAGCCAAAAACATTCAGTACTTC; CDR3aa: CASSLGGNLAKNIQYF
j_gene: TRBJ2-2; v_gene: TRBV5-4; abundance: -; d_gene: TRBD1; CDR3nt: TGTGCCAGCAGCGTTACCGGGACAGGGATCGGGGAGCTGTTTTTT; CDR3aa: CASSVTGTGIGELFF
j_gene: TRBJ1-1; v_gene: TRBV2; abundance: few; d_gene: -; CDR3nt: TGTGCCAGCAGAAAAGACAGCCAAGGTGAAGCTTTCTTT; CDR3aa: CASRKDSQGEAFF
j_gene: TRBJ1-1; v_gene: TRBV4-1; abundance: -; d_gene: -; CDR3nt: TGCGCCAGCAGCCAGCGACGGGAGAACACTGAAGCTTTCTTT; CDR3aa: CASSQRRENTEAFF
j_gene: TRBJ1-6; v_gene: TRBV4-2; abundance: -; d_gene: -; CDR3nt: TGTGCCAGCAGCCAGGACGGACAGTTTTATAATTCACCCCTCCACTTT; CDR3aa: CASSQDGQFYNSPLHF
j_gene: TRBJ2-7; v_gene: TRBV14; abundance: -; d_gene: -; CDR3nt: TGTGCCAGCAGCTACTCGTCGGTCTACGAGCAGTACTTC; CDR3aa: CASSYSSVYEQYF
j_gene: TRBJ1-4; v_gene: TRBV7-9; abundance: -; d_gene: -; CDR3nt: TGTGCCAGCAGCCGTCGACAGCCTAATGAAAAACTGTTTTTT; CDR3aa: CASSRRQPNEKLFF
j_gene: TRBJ2-1; v_gene: TRBV14; abundance: -; d_gene: TRBD1; CDR3nt: TGTGCCAGCAGTGTCCGGGACAGGGGTTACAATGAGCAGTTCTTC; CDR3aa: CASSVRDRGYNEQFF
j_gene: TRBJ2-6; v_gene: TRBV7-9; abundance: -; d_gene: -; CDR3nt: TGTGCCAGCAGCTACAGACAGGGAGGAGGATCATCTGGGGCCAACGTCCTGACTTTC; CDR3aa: CASSYRQGGGSSGANVLTF
j_gene: TRBJ2-5; v_gene: TRBV15; abundance: -; d_gene: -; CDR3nt: TGTGCCACCAGCAGGGCCCCAGGCCTCCAAGAGACCCAGTACTTC; CDR3aa: CATSRAPGLQETQYF
j_gene: TRBJ2-5; v_gene: TRBV5-1; abundance: once; d_gene: -; CDR3nt: TGCGCCAGCAGCTCTAGCGCCTTCCAAGAGACCCAGTACTTC; CDR3aa: CASSSSAFQETQYF
j_gene: TRBJ2-1; v_gene: TRBV2; abundance: -; d_gene: TRBD2; CDR3nt: TGTGCCAGCTTAGGTACTAGCGGCAAATCCTACAATGAGCAGTTCTTC; CDR3aa: CASLGTSGKSYNEQFF
j_gene: TRBJ2-2; v_gene: TRBV7-3; abundance: once; d_gene: TRBD1; CDR3nt: TGTGCCACCAGAGACAGGGTAACCGGGGAGCTGTTTTTT; CDR3aa: CATRDRVTGELFF
j_gene: TRBJ2-5; v_gene: TRBV11-2; abundance: -; d_gene: -; CDR3nt: TGTGCCAGCAGCCCAAGCGGTTCCCAAGAGACCCAGTACTTC; CDR3aa: CASSPSGSQETQYF